This T cell receptor (beta chain) was sequenced in a study of cytomegalovirus exposure and HLA in healthy donors. Whole-study results and caveats: A prior analysis recorded that most TCR beta V segments were productive about 87% or about 30% of the time.

This CDR3 spans 14 amino acids. V lost 5 bases to trimming and J lost 6 bases; unmatched junction nucleotides: 5. In germline, CDR1 is SGHTA, CDR2 FQGNSA. This clone occurred a few times. Its antigen is undetermined. PCR involved 60 Vbeta and 13 Jbeta primers. Libraries were prepared by immunoSEQ multiplex PCR; TCRdb keeps only in-frame clonotypes and omits some of them. The sample includes over 35,000 clones, about 47% of them seen just once. The rearrangement joins TRBV7-2 to TRBJ2-2, with 8 positions matching TRBD2. Sequencing was performed on PBMCs. This TCR was sampled from a human donor in good health. As DNA, the CDR3 is TGTGCCAGCAGCACGGGACTAGGGGCCGGGGAGCTGTTTTTT. Protein product: CASSTGLGAGELFF.